Each of the 8 T cell receptor beta chains below was sequenced from the same sample in a study of T cell responses to AZD1222 COVID-19 vaccine. The repertoire was sequenced with immunoSEQ multiplex PCR; TCRdb's copy has only in-frame clones and lacks some. The sample yields 100,000 to 150,000 clones, about nine tenths seen once. The starting material was peripheral blood, obtained on day 0 of MenACWY control vaccination. These receptors all come from an adult in good health.

This chain links TRBV2 with TRBJ1-2; D is perhaps TRBD1 (5 bases). This CDR3 has 13 amino acids. V was shortened by 6 bases and J by 8 bases, with 16 bases between the two germline ends. CDR1 is SNHLY and CDR2 is FYNNEI in the germline V gene. CDR3 sequence (DNA): TGTGCCAGCAGCTATGGCAGGTGGGGGGGCTACACCTTC. This sequence encodes CASSYGRWGGYTF. Supplemented by reference TRBV2 and TRBJ1-2, the full variable domain reads EPEVTQTPSHQVTQMGQEVILRCVPISNHLYFYWYRQILGQKVEFLVSFYNNEISEKSEIFDDQFSVERPDGSNFTLKIRSTKLEDSAMYFCASSYGRWGGYTFGSGTRLTVV.

This clone came up once. The V gene is TRBV7-2, the J gene TRBJ2-1; 11 positions match TRBD2. Germline V gives CDR1 SGHTA, CDR2 FQGNSA. The CDR3 runs 18 residues. Unmatched junction bases numbered 10, after V lost 5 bases and J lost 1 base. The CDR3 spells CASSHTRGLAGSYNEQFF. CDR3 nucleotides: TGTGCCAGCAGCCACACTCGTGGACTAGCGGGTTCCTACAATGAGCAGTTCTTC. The complete variable domain, with remaining parts taken from reference TRBV7-2 and TRBJ2-1, reads GAGVSQSPSNKVTEKGKDVELRCDPISGHTALYWYRQSLGQGLEFLIYFQGNSAPDKSGLPSDRFSAERTGGSVSTLTIQRTQQEDSAVYLCASSHTRGLAGSYNEQFFGPGTRLTVL.

The CDR3 DNA reads TGTGCCAGCAGCCACCAGAACCGCAATAATTCACCCCTCCACTTT. It is translated as CASSHQNRNNSPLHF. The chain has TRBV6-6 and TRBJ1-6; D ambiguous. V was cut by 6 bases and J by 5 bases, with 14 bases left in between. In germline, CDR1 is MNHNY, CDR2 SVGAGI (reference sequence). The CDR3 has 15 residues.

This chain connects TRBV11-2 to TRBJ2-7, with a weak D call TRBD1 (5 bases). Germline CDR1 SGHAT, CDR2 FQNNGV. This CDR3 spans 13 amino acids. The V end lost 5 bases, the J end lost 4 bases, and 12 bases lay between the germline ends. In nucleotides, the CDR3 is TGTGCCAGCAGCCCCGCTGGGGCTTACGAGCAGTACTTC. Residues: CASSPAGAYEQYF. Full variable domain (rest looked up from reference TRBV11-2 and TRBJ2-7): EAGVAQSPRYKIIEKRQSVAFWCNPISGHATLYWYQQILGQGPKLLIQFQNNGVVDDSQLPKDRFSAERLKGVDSTLKIQPAKLEDSAVYLCASSPAGAYEQYFGPGTRLTVT.

The genes are TRBV6-5 and TRBJ1-4, with D possibly being TRBD1 (5 bases). There are 14 residues in the CDR3. Trimming cost V 6 bases and J 4 bases, with 12 bases left between them. Germline V gene lookup returns CDR1 MNHEY and CDR2 SVGAGI. The CDR3, as DNA: TGTGCCAGCAGGGCGCAGGGTGGTAATGAAAAACTGTTTTTT. Protein product: CASRAQGGNEKLFF.

The chain has TRBV5-1 and TRBJ2-1, with 11 positions matching TRBD2. J was trimmed by 1 base and V by 3 bases; bases with no gene match: 9. This CDR3 region has 18 residues. Germline values: CDR1 SGHRS, CDR2 YFSETQ. Written as DNA, the CDR3 is TGCGCCAGCAGCTCGGGACTAGCGGAGGTGGGGTCCTACAATGAGCAGTTCTTC. This translates into CASSSGLAEVGSYNEQFF.

The chain carries TRBV12-5 and TRBJ1-1, with TRBD1 as a possible D gene (6 bases). This CDR3 is built from 18 residues. V was trimmed by 2 bases and J by 4 bases, leaving 23 bases between them. Per the germline V gene, CDR1 is LGHNT and CDR2 is FRNRAP. CDR3 sequence: CASGLSGGRPPIITEAFF. CDR3 nucleotides: TGTGCTAGTGGTTTGTCGGGGGGGCGGCCCCCTATAATCACTGAAGCTTTCTTT.

The rearrangement links TRBV5-5 to TRBJ1-1; the D is unclear. CDR1 is SGHKS and CDR2 is YYEKEE in the germline V gene (reference sequence). V was cut by 4 bases and J by 1 base, with 14 bases left in between. This CDR3 region has 15 residues. CDR3: CASSDFSLGNTEAFF. CDR3 in DNA: TGTGCCAGCAGCGATTTTTCCTTAGGGAACACTGAAGCTTTCTTT.